These T cell receptor beta chains were read from a single sample in a study of blood T cell repertoires in COVID-19. TCRdb keeps only in-frame clones here, not all; method: immunoSEQ multiplex PCR. The sample consists of just over 200,000 clones, less than 85% of them appearing once. The sequenced sample consisted of peripheral blood. The receptors come from a woman in her seventies with acute or convalescent COVID-19. CDR3s include the opening cysteine and the closing phenylalanine or tryptophan. The D gene is left open where the match is weak. Size is stated for part of the rows, as once, few or many counts, or as a class when the clone is expanded.

abundance: -; v_gene: TRBV21-1; d_gene: -; len: 17; j_gene: TRBJ1-1; CDR3nt: TGTGCCAGCAGCAAAGGGGGGACAGGGGGCGCGAGGACTGAAGCTTTCTTT; CDR3aa: CASSKGGTGGARTEAFF
abundance: -; v_gene: TRBV7-2; d_gene: -; len: 11; j_gene: TRBJ2-7; CDR3nt: TGTGCCAGCAGCCAGGCCTACGAGCAGTACTTC; CDR3aa: CASSQAYEQYF
abundance: few; v_gene: TRBV7-6; d_gene: -; len: 16; j_gene: TRBJ1-3; CDR3nt: TGTGCCAGCAGCTTAGCCCAGGACACCTCTGGAAACACCATATATTTT; CDR3aa: CASSLAQDTSGNTIYF
abundance: -; v_gene: TRBV5-1; d_gene: TRBD1; len: 17; j_gene: TRBJ2-7; CDR3nt: TGCGCCAGCAGCCCCCCCCGTGGGACAGGAGGGACGGGCGAGCAGTACTTC; CDR3aa: CASSPPRGTGGTGEQYF
abundance: -; v_gene: TRBV7-2; d_gene: -; len: 12; j_gene: TRBJ1-6; CDR3nt: TGTGCCAGCAGCTTAAGGACTCCACCCCTCCACTTT; CDR3aa: CASSLRTPPLHF
abundance: -; v_gene: TRBV18; d_gene: -; len: 14; j_gene: TRBJ2-5; CDR3nt: TGTGCCAGCTCACCGCGGCAGGGTAGCGAGACCCAGTACTTC; CDR3aa: CASSPRQGSETQYF
abundance: -; v_gene: TRBV2; d_gene: TRBD1; len: 14; j_gene: TRBJ1-5; CDR3nt: TGTGCCAGCAGGGGGGGACAGCGGAGTCAGCCCCAGCATTTT; CDR3aa: CASRGGQRSQPQHF
abundance: -; v_gene: TRBV11-2; d_gene: TRBD2; len: 19; j_gene: TRBJ2-3; CDR3nt: TGTGCCAGCAGCTTAGTAGTAGTGGGACTAGCGGGACGAGAAGATACGCAGTATTTT; CDR3aa: CASSLVVVGLAGREDTQYF
abundance: -; v_gene: TRBV6-6; d_gene: -; len: 13; j_gene: TRBJ1-5; CDR3nt: TGTGCCAGCGGTGGACAATACAATCAGCCCCAGCATTTT; CDR3aa: CASGGQYNQPQHF
abundance: -; v_gene: TRBV5-6; d_gene: -; len: 14; j_gene: TRBJ1-1; CDR3nt: TGTGCCAGCAGTTATGGCAGGCGGAACACTGAAGCTTTCTTT; CDR3aa: CASSYGRRNTEAFF
abundance: -; v_gene: TRBV21-1; d_gene: -; len: 18; j_gene: TRBJ1-3; CDR3nt: TGTGCCAGCAGCCCCGGAATTTGGGGACAGTCCTCTGGAAACACCATATATTTT; CDR3aa: CASSPGIWGQSSGNTIYF
abundance: -; v_gene: TRBV6-6; d_gene: -; len: 15; j_gene: TRBJ2-5; CDR3nt: TGTGCCAGCAGTTACTCAGGGGGGGGCAATACGGCCCAGTACTTC; CDR3aa: CASSYSGGGNTAQYF
abundance: many; v_gene: TRBV5-4; d_gene: TRBD1; len: 15; j_gene: TRBJ1-6; CDR3nt: TGTGCCAGCAGTCCCCCCGGGACAGGGGATTCACCCCTCCACTTT; CDR3aa: CASSPPGTGDSPLHF
abundance: -; v_gene: TRBV18; d_gene: -; len: 14; j_gene: TRBJ1-1; CDR3nt: TGTGCCAGCTCACCCTCCCACCTAGAGGGTGAAGCTTTCTTT; CDR3aa: CASSPSHLEGEAFF
abundance: few; v_gene: TRBV5-1; d_gene: TRBD1; len: 15; j_gene: TRBJ1-3; CDR3nt: TGCGCCAGCAGCGTGGGACAGGCTTCCGGAAACACCATATATTTT; CDR3aa: CASSVGQASGNTIYF
abundance: -; v_gene: TRBV19; d_gene: -; len: 14; j_gene: TRBJ1-1; CDR3nt: TGTGCCAGTAGTATAGTAGGGGTTTGGACTGAAGCTTTCTTT; CDR3aa: CASSIVGVWTEAFF
abundance: -; v_gene: TRBV19; d_gene: -; len: 12; j_gene: TRBJ1-1; CDR3nt: TGTGCCAGTGGCGGGGGGGTTGCTGAAGCTTTCTTT; CDR3aa: CASGGGVAEAFF
abundance: few; v_gene: TRBV6-6; d_gene: -; len: 15; j_gene: TRBJ2-1; CDR3nt: TGTGCCAGCGGATCACAGGGACTAACCTACAATGAGCAGTTCTTC; CDR3aa: CASGSQGLTYNEQFF
abundance: -; v_gene: TRBV3-1/TRBV3-2; d_gene: TRBD2; len: 15; j_gene: TRBJ2-2; CDR3nt: TGTGCCAGCAGCAAACTAGCGGGAGGTGCCGGGGAGCTGTTTTTT; CDR3aa: CASSKLAGGAGELFF
abundance: -; v_gene: TRBV7-9; d_gene: -; len: 16; j_gene: TRBJ2-6; CDR3nt: TGTGCCAGCAGCTTATGGGGGGACTCTGGGGCCAACGTCCTGACTTTC; CDR3aa: CASSLWGDSGANVLTF
abundance: -; v_gene: TRBV28; d_gene: TRBD1; len: 12; j_gene: TRBJ1-2; CDR3nt: TGTGCCAGCAGTGGGACAGGGAGTGGCTACACCTTC; CDR3aa: CASSGTGSGYTF
abundance: -; v_gene: TRBV4-2; d_gene: -; len: 13; j_gene: TRBJ2-7; CDR3nt: TGTGCCAGCAGCGGAAGACAGGCCTACGAGCAGTACTTC; CDR3aa: CASSGRQAYEQYF
abundance: -; v_gene: TRBV28; d_gene: -; len: 12; j_gene: TRBJ1-1; CDR3nt: TGTGCCAGCAGTCGCGTGAACACTGAAGCTTTCTTT; CDR3aa: CASSRVNTEAFF
abundance: -; v_gene: TRBV24-1; d_gene: TRBD1; len: 16; j_gene: TRBJ2-2; CDR3nt: TGTGCCACCAGTGATACCCTTACAGGGGTCACCGGGGAGCTGTTTTTT; CDR3aa: CATSDTLTGVTGELFF
abundance: -; v_gene: TRBV19; d_gene: -; len: 14; j_gene: TRBJ2-1; CDR3nt: TGTGCCAGTAGTATAAATTCTCAGAACCATGAGCAGTTCTTC; CDR3aa: CASSINSQNHEQFF
abundance: -; v_gene: TRBV28; d_gene: TRBD2; len: 15; j_gene: TRBJ2-1; CDR3nt: TGTGCCAGCAGTCCTAGCGGGAGCCCCTACAATGAGCAGTTCTTC; CDR3aa: CASSPSGSPYNEQFF
abundance: -; v_gene: TRBV7-3; d_gene: TRBD2; len: 14; j_gene: TRBJ2-3; CDR3nt: TGTGCCAGCAGCTTAGCGGGAGCTGGGAATACGCAGTATTTT; CDR3aa: CASSLAGAGNTQYF
abundance: -; v_gene: TRBV9; d_gene: -; len: 16; j_gene: TRBJ2-5; CDR3nt: TGTGCCAGCAGCGTAGATCTCAATGGCTTCCAAGAGACCCAGTACTTC; CDR3aa: CASSVDLNGFQETQYF
abundance: -; v_gene: TRBV19; d_gene: -; len: 13; j_gene: TRBJ1-5; CDR3nt: TGTGCCAGTAGCCAGGTTAGCAATCAGCCCCAGCATTTT; CDR3aa: CASSQVSNQPQHF
abundance: -; v_gene: TRBV6-5; d_gene: TRBD1; len: 16; j_gene: TRBJ2-2; CDR3nt: TGTGCCAGCAGTTATTCGGGACAGGGCTTTGGCGGGGAGCTGTTTTTT; CDR3aa: CASSYSGQGFGGELFF
abundance: -; v_gene: TRBV5-4; d_gene: TRBD2; len: 17; j_gene: TRBJ2-1; CDR3nt: TGTGCCAGCAGCCCTCCGGGACTAGCGGGAGCAGGAGGGGAGCAGTTCTTC; CDR3aa: CASSPPGLAGAGGEQFF
abundance: once; v_gene: TRBV28; d_gene: -; len: 15; j_gene: TRBJ1-6; CDR3nt: TGTGCCAGCAGTCCGAAAGGGGAGGGAGATTCACCCCTCCACTTT; CDR3aa: CASSPKGEGDSPLHF
abundance: -; v_gene: TRBV5-4; d_gene: TRBD1; len: 14; j_gene: TRBJ1-1; CDR3nt: TGTGCCAGCAGCAGCCGGGACAGAGTGTCTGAAGCTTTCTTT; CDR3aa: CASSSRDRVSEAFF
abundance: -; v_gene: TRBV5-1; d_gene: TRBD2; len: 18; j_gene: TRBJ2-1; CDR3nt: TGCGCCAGCAGCATCAAGGTAGCGGGAGAATCGTCCCCTAATGAGCAGTTCTTC; CDR3aa: CASSIKVAGESSPNEQFF
abundance: -; v_gene: TRBV19; d_gene: TRBD1; len: 16; j_gene: TRBJ2-3; CDR3nt: TGTGCCAGTAGTATGGCTGGACAGGGGGCCGGAGATACGCAGTATTTT; CDR3aa: CASSMAGQGAGDTQYF
abundance: -; v_gene: TRBV6-2/TRBV6-3; d_gene: TRBD2; len: 14; j_gene: TRBJ2-7; CDR3nt: TGTGCCAGCAGTTCCCCTAGCGGGTTTAACGAGCAGTACTTC; CDR3aa: CASSSPSGFNEQYF
abundance: -; v_gene: TRBV15; d_gene: -; len: 17; j_gene: TRBJ2-3; CDR3nt: TGTGCCACCAGCAGAGAAGGGCGGGCAACTAGCACAGATACGCAGTATTTT; CDR3aa: CATSREGRATSTDTQYF
abundance: -; v_gene: TRBV15; d_gene: TRBD1; len: 16; j_gene: TRBJ1-2; CDR3nt: TGTGCCACCAGCAGCTCCGGGACAGGGAGTGTCTATGGCTACACCTTC; CDR3aa: CATSSSGTGSVYGYTF
abundance: -; v_gene: TRBV9; d_gene: TRBD1; len: 14; j_gene: TRBJ2-3; CDR3nt: TGTGCCAGCAGCGAGACAGGGGGAGCAGATACGCAGTATTTT; CDR3aa: CASSETGGADTQYF
abundance: -; v_gene: TRBV14; d_gene: -; len: 13; j_gene: TRBJ1-4; CDR3nt: TGTGCCAGCAGCCGGGGCCTTAATGAAAAACTGTTTTTT; CDR3aa: CASSRGLNEKLFF
abundance: -; v_gene: TRBV5-4; d_gene: TRBD1; len: 17; j_gene: TRBJ2-1; CDR3nt: TGTGCCAGCAGCTTTGGGACCGGGACAGGGTTGTACAATGAGCAGTTCTTC; CDR3aa: CASSFGTGTGLYNEQFF
abundance: -; v_gene: TRBV18; d_gene: TRBD2; len: 15; j_gene: TRBJ2-3; CDR3nt: TGTGCCAGCTCACCGAGACTAGCGGGAGAAGATACGCAGTATTTT; CDR3aa: CASSPRLAGEDTQYF
abundance: -; v_gene: TRBV5-4; d_gene: TRBD1; len: 15; j_gene: TRBJ2-1; CDR3nt: TGTGCCAGCAGCAAGGGACAGGTCCCCTACAATGAGCAGTTCTTC; CDR3aa: CASSKGQVPYNEQFF
abundance: few; v_gene: TRBV5-6; d_gene: TRBD1; len: 14; j_gene: TRBJ1-5; CDR3nt: TGTGCCAGCAGCTTCAGGGGGCAGGGGCAGCCCCAGCATTTT; CDR3aa: CASSFRGQGQPQHF
abundance: -; v_gene: TRBV5-1; d_gene: -; len: 15; j_gene: TRBJ1-5; CDR3nt: TGCGCCAGCAGCTTGGGTGACAGCTACAATCAGCCCCAGCATTTT; CDR3aa: CASSLGDSYNQPQHF
abundance: once; v_gene: TRBV14; d_gene: TRBD2; len: 17; j_gene: TRBJ2-1; CDR3nt: TGTGCCAGCAGCCAAGATTTTGGCGGGGGACCCTACAATGAGCAGTTCTTC; CDR3aa: CASSQDFGGGPYNEQFF
abundance: few; v_gene: TRBV18; d_gene: -; len: 14; j_gene: TRBJ1-4; CDR3nt: TGTGCCAGCTCACCGGGGAGCGAAAGGGAAAAACTGTTTTTT; CDR3aa: CASSPGSEREKLFF
abundance: -; v_gene: TRBV12-3/TRBV12-4; d_gene: -; len: 11; j_gene: TRBJ1-2; CDR3nt: TGTGCCAGCAGTTCAGACTATGGCTACACCTTC; CDR3aa: CASSSDYGYTF
abundance: -; v_gene: TRBV28; d_gene: -; len: 12; j_gene: TRBJ1-2; CDR3nt: TGTGCCAGCAGTTTAGGAGGCTATGGCTACACCTTC; CDR3aa: CASSLGGYGYTF
abundance: -; v_gene: TRBV5-4; d_gene: TRBD2; len: 18; j_gene: TRBJ2-1; CDR3nt: TGTGCCAGCAGCTTGGACGGAGTAGCGGGAGATGCCTACAATGAGCAGTTCTTC; CDR3aa: CASSLDGVAGDAYNEQFF
abundance: -; v_gene: TRBV9; d_gene: TRBD2; len: 14; j_gene: TRBJ2-7; CDR3nt: TGTGCCAGCAGCGAAGTAGCGGGAACCTACGAGCAGTACTTC; CDR3aa: CASSEVAGTYEQYF
abundance: -; v_gene: TRBV6-5; d_gene: -; len: 13; j_gene: TRBJ1-5; CDR3nt: TGTGCCAGCAGCAACCAGGGCAATCAGCCCCAGCATTTT; CDR3aa: CASSNQGNQPQHF
abundance: -; v_gene: TRBV10-1; d_gene: TRBD1; len: 13; j_gene: TRBJ2-7; CDR3nt: TGCGCCAGCAGTGACCCCGGACAGGGCGAGCAGTACTTC; CDR3aa: CASSDPGQGEQYF
abundance: -; v_gene: TRBV5-1; d_gene: TRBD2; len: 18; j_gene: TRBJ2-2; CDR3nt: TGCGCCAGCAGCTTGGGGTCCCTAGCGGGAGGGCCCGTCGGGGAGCTGTTTTTT; CDR3aa: CASSLGSLAGGPVGELFF
abundance: -; v_gene: TRBV15; d_gene: -; len: 16; j_gene: TRBJ1-5; CDR3nt: TGTGCCACCAGCAGCTCTGGAGGGAAGGGGTCTCAGCCCCAGCATTTT; CDR3aa: CATSSSGGKGSQPQHF
abundance: -; v_gene: TRBV2; d_gene: -; len: 14; j_gene: TRBJ2-2; CDR3nt: TGTGCCAGCAGTGTACAGGGGCGGGACGGGGAGCTGTTTTTT; CDR3aa: CASSVQGRDGELFF
abundance: -; v_gene: TRBV9; d_gene: TRBD2; len: 16; j_gene: TRBJ2-1; CDR3nt: TGTGCCAGCAGCGTAGTAGGGACTAGGGGCCACAATGAGCAGTTCTTC; CDR3aa: CASSVVGTRGHNEQFF
abundance: -; v_gene: TRBV24-1; d_gene: -; len: 15; j_gene: TRBJ1-5; CDR3nt: TGTGCCACCAGTGAAGGCACAGGGCCTAATCAGCCCCAGCATTTT; CDR3aa: CATSEGTGPNQPQHF
abundance: -; v_gene: TRBV5-1; d_gene: -; len: 14; j_gene: TRBJ2-7; CDR3nt: TGCGCCAGCAGCACGATGACTGGTTCCTACGAGCAGTACTTC; CDR3aa: CASSTMTGSYEQYF
abundance: -; v_gene: TRBV6-6; d_gene: -; len: 14; j_gene: TRBJ1-5; CDR3nt: TGTGCCAGCAATCCGGCAGGGGCCTTCGAACCCCAGCATTTT; CDR3aa: CASNPAGAFEPQHF